This T cell receptor (beta chain) originates from a study of T cell responses to AZD1222 COVID-19 vaccine. In the study overall: Samples with a second dose at about 4 or about 12 weeks were pooled together.

This clone appeared a few times. Its target is unknown. Profiled with immunoSEQ multiplex PCR; TCRdb holds only in-frame clones, not every one. This table has about 110,000 clones, 88% appearing once. Study results and limitations: Across the whole spike, CD4 TCRs peaked at regions 160-218 and 743-854. Only a handful of AZD1222 recipients tested seropositive at baseline.

Per the germline V gene, CDR1 is SNHLY and CDR2 is FYNNEI. CDR3 length: 11 residues. The ends were cut back, 5 bases at V and 5 bases at J, with 6 bases in the middle. The sample consisted of peripheral blood, taken on day 0 of AZD1222 vaccination. The rearrangement uses TRBV2 and TRBJ1-1; D is ambiguous. This TCR was recovered from an adult in good health. CDR3 residues: CASSQRTEAFF. The CDR3 region has the DNA TGTGCCAGCAGTCAGAGAACTGAAGCTTTCTTT. Combining the CDR3 with reference TRBV2 and TRBJ1-1 gives the whole variable domain EPEVTQTPSHQVTQMGQEVILRCVPISNHLYFYWYRQILGQKVEFLVSFYNNEISEKSEIFDDQFSVERPDGSNFTLKIRSTKLEDSAMYFCASSQRTEAFFGQGTRLTVV.